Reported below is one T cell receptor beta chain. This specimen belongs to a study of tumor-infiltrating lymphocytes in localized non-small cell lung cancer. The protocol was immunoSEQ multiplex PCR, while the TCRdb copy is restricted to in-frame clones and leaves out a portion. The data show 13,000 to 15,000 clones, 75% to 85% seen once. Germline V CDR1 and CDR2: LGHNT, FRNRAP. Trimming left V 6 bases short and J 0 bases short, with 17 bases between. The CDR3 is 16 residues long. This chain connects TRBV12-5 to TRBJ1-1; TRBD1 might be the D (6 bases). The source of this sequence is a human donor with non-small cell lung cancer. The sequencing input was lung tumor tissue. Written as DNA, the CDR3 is TGTGCTAGTGGCCCCCCCACCGGGACATTGAACACTGAAGCTTTCTTT. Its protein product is CASGPPTGTLNTEAFF.